These 14 T cell receptor beta chains originate from one sample sequenced in a study. Adaptor-ligated barcode primers were used to amplify TRBV12-4/TRBJ1-2 clonotypes. TCRdb reprocessed the multiplex PCR reads with MiXCR, giving one entry per CDR3 protein. The sample holds roughly 1,200 distinct CDR3 sequences, about 19% seen once. The sorted Tregs were CD4+CD25+CD127-/low cells. Source material: Tregs sorted from blood. The source of these receptors is a female donor with breast cancer.

This chain joins TRBV12-3 or TRBV12-4 and TRBJ1-2, with D perhaps TRBD1 (5 bases). The CDR3 runs to 13 residues. The ends were cut back, 5 bases at V and 3 bases at J, with 10 bases in the middle. CDR3 nucleotides: TGTGCCAGCAGTCTGAGCAGGGACTATGGCTACACCTTC. This codes for CASSLSRDYGYTF.

The chain combines TRBV12-3 or TRBV12-4 with TRBJ1-2; D is perhaps TRBD1 (5 bases). Trimming took off 6 bases at V and 4 bases at J, with 15 bases between the two ends. The CDR3 extends over 14 amino acids. The CDR3 here is CASSLWGGGYGYTF. CDR3 sequence (DNA): TGTGCCAGCAGCCTCTGGGGCGGCGGCTATGGCTACACCTTC.

As for this clonotype: Mismatch with germline at one junction end may stem from a read error. CDR3 protein: CVSSSLRDGYTF. The CDR3 DNA follows: TGTGTCAGCAGTTCCCTAAGAGATGGCTACACCTTC. The chain has TRBV12-3 or TRBV12-4 and TRBJ1-2, with D unclear. The CDR3 is 12 residues long.

V is TRBV12-3 or TRBV12-4 and J is TRBJ1-2, with unresolved D. The CDR3 extends over 14 amino acids. V lost 5 bases to trimming and J lost 7 bases, with 17 bases between them. Here the CDR3 DNA reads TGTGCCAGCAGTCCCCACATCGAGGACCGTGGCTACACCTTC. Its protein product is CASSPHIEDRGYTF.

This clonotype ranks as medium-sized. The V and J genes are TRBV12-3 or TRBV12-4 and TRBJ1-2, with D unclear. The CDR3 loop spans 14 amino acids. The germline V and J ends were trimmed by 8 bases and 3 bases, with 16 bases remaining between them. CDR3 nucleotides: TGTGCCAGCTCCTCTTCCCTGGGCGACTATGGCTACACCTTC. It specifies CASSSSLGDYGYTF.

This clonotype counts as large. J is TRBJ1-2 and V is TRBV12-3 or TRBV12-4; 7 bases agree with TRBD1. V gave up 6 bases and J gave up 3 bases; unmatched junction bases: 10. The CDR3 contains 15 residues. The CDR3 protein is CASSGRDRPYYGYTF. CDR3 nucleotides: TGTGCCAGCAGCGGCCGGGACAGACCTTACTATGGCTACACCTTC.

The rearrangement links TRBV12-3 or TRBV12-4 to TRBJ1-2, with D tentatively TRBD1 (5 bases). The CDR3 extends over 11 amino acids. The ends were cut back, 4 bases at V and 8 bases at J, with 8 bases in the middle. The CDR3 sequence: CASSSRDGYTF. For the CDR3, the DNA is TGTGCCAGCAGTTCGAGGGACGGCTACACCTTC.

The genes are TRBV12-3 or TRBV12-4 and TRBJ1-2; a weak D match, TRBD1 (6 bases). The CDR3 loop spans 12 amino acids. The germline V and J ends were trimmed by 5 bases and 6 bases, with 10 bases remaining between them. CDR3 sequence: CASSPTGHGYTF. The CDR3 nucleotides read TGTGCCAGCAGTCCGACAGGCCATGGCTACACCTTC.

CDR3 sequence: CASSLVDRGFGYTF. CDR3 sequence (DNA): TGTGCCAGCAGCCTCGTGGACAGGGGTTTCGGCTACACCTTC. V usage is TRBV12-3 or TRBV12-4 and J usage is TRBJ1-2; 9 bases are a match to TRBD1. V shed 6 bases, J shed 8 bases, and the junction held 10 bases outside the gene matches. This CDR3 has 14 amino acids.

This clonotype is judged large. This chain links TRBV12-3 or TRBV12-4 with TRBJ1-2, with D perhaps matching TRBD1 (5 bases). V lost 6 bases and J 4 bases, leaving 12 bases between the germline ends. The CDR3 runs 13 residues. The CDR3 loop reads CASSLGTGYGYTF. The DNA for the CDR3 is TGTGCCAGCAGCCTTGGGACGGGCTATGGCTACACCTTC.

This clonotype counts as large. V gene TRBV12-3 or TRBV12-4 combines with J gene TRBJ1-2, with a possible D match to TRBD1 (5 bases). This CDR3 is 12 amino acids long. V was cut by 6 bases and J by 4 bases, with 9 bases left in between. This CDR3 is CASSRDLYGYTF. As DNA, the CDR3 is TGTGCCAGCAGCCGGGACCTCTATGGCTACACCTTC.

In its sample, this clonotype is large. The V call is TRBV12-3 or TRBV12-4, the J call TRBJ1-2; D remains ambiguous. This CDR3 is built from 14 residues. Trimming cost V 6 bases and J 3 bases, with 14 bases left between them. CDR3 DNA sequence: TGTGCCAGCAGACCTAGACGGGCAGACTATGGCTACACCTTC. Protein product: CASRPRRADYGYTF.

By frequency in the sample, this clonotype is large (0.1 to 1%). The chain is built from TRBV12-3 or TRBV12-4 and TRBJ1-2; a possible D gene is TRBD1 (5 bases). Trimming removed 7 bases from V and 7 bases from J, with 10 bases in between. The CDR3 contains 11 residues. CDR3 bases: TGTGCCAGCAAACTAGGGGCTGGCTACACCTTC. Translating it yields CASKLGAGYTF.

Only one count was recorded for this clonotype. The junction departs from the called germline gene at one end, perhaps through a read error. The chain couples TRBV12-3 or TRBV12-4 to TRBJ1-2; D possibly corresponds to TRBD1 (5 bases). The CDR3 totals 11 residues. In DNA, the CDR3 is TGTGCCAGCAGTTGGCTTGGACATACGCTCTTC. Translation: CASSWLGHTLF.